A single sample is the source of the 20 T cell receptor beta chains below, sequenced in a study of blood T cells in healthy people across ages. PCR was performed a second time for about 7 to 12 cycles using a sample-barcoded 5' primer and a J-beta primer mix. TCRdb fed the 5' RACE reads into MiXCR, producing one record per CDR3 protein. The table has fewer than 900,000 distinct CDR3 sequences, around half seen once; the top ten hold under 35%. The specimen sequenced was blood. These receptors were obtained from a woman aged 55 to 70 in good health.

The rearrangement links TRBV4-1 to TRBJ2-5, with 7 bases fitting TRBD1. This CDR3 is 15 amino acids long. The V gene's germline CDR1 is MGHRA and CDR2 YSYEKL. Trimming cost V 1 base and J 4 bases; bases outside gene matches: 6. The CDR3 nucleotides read TGCGCCAGCAGCCAAGGCGACCGGGACAGAGAGACCCAGTACTTC. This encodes CASSQGDRDRETQYF.

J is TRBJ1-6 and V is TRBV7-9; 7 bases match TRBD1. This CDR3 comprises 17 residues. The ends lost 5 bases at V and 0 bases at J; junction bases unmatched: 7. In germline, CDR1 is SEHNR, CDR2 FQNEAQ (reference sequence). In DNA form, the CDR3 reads TGTGCCAGCAGCCGGACAGGACTGAGCTCCTATAATTCACCCCTCCACTTT. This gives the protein CASSRTGLSSYNSPLHF.

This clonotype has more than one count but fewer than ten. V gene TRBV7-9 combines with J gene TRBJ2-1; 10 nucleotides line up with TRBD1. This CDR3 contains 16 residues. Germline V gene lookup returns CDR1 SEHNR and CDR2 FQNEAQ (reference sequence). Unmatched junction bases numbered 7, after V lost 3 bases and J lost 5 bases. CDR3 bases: TGTGCCAGCAGCTTCGGTGTGGGACAGGGGAACAATGAGCAGTTCTTC. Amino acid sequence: CASSFGVGQGNNEQFF.

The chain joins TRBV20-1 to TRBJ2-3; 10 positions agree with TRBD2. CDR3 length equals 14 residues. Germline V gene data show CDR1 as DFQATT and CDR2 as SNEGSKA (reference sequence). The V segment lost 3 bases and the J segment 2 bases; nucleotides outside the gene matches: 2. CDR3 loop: CSASTSGNTDTQYF. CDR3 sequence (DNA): TGCAGTGCTAGTACTAGCGGGAACACAGATACGCAGTATTTT.

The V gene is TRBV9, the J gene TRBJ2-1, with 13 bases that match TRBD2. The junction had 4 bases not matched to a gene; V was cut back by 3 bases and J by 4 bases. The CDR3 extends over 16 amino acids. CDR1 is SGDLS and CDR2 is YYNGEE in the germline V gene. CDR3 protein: CASSELAGGRYNEQFF. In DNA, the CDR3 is TGTGCCAGCAGCGAACTAGCGGGAGGGAGGTACAATGAGCAGTTCTTC.

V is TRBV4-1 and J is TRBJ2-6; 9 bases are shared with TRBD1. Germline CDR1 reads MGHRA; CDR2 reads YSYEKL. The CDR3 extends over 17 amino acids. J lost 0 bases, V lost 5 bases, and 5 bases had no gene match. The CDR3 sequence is CASSYGQGNSGANVLTF. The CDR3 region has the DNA TGCGCCAGCAGCTACGGACAGGGGAACTCTGGGGCCAACGTCCTGACTTTC.

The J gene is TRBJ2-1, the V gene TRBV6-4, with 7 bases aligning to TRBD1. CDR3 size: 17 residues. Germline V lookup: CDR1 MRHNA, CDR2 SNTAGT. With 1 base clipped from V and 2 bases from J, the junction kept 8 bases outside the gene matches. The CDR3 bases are TGTGCCAGCAGTGACTTACAGGGGCCGGGAACCTACAATGAGCAGTTCTTC. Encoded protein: CASSDLQGPGTYNEQFF.

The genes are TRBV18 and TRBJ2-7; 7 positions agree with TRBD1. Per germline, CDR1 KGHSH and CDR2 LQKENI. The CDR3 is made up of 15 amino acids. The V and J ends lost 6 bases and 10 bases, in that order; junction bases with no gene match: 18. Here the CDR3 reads CASSQTRDRGGGQYF. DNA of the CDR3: TGTGCCAGCTCCCAAACCCGGGACAGAGGAGGTGGCCAGTACTTC.

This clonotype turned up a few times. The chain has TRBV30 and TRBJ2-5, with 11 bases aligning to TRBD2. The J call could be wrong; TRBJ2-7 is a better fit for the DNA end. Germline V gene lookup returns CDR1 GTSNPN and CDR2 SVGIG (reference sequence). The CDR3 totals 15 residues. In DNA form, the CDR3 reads TGTGCCTGGGGTAGACTAGCGGGGCCCCTGGACGAGCAGTACTTC. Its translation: CAWGRLAGPLDEQYF.

CDR3 loop: CSVEDKGTGPEQYF. The CDR3 coding sequence is TGCAGCGTTGAAGATAAGGGGACAGGGCCCGAGCAGTACTTC. This chain connects TRBV29-1 to TRBJ2-7; 9 bases fit TRBD1. CDR3 length: 14 residues. CDR1 SQVTM and CDR2 ANQGSEA come from the germline V gene. V dropped 0 bases and J dropped 6; count of bases not matched to a gene: 6.

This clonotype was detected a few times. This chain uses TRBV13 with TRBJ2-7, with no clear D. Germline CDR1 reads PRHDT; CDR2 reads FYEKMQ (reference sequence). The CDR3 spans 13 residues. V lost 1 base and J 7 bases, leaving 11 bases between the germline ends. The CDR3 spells CASSLVGVSEQYF. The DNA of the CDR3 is TGTGCCAGCAGCTTAGTTGGCGTGAGTGAGCAGTACTTC.

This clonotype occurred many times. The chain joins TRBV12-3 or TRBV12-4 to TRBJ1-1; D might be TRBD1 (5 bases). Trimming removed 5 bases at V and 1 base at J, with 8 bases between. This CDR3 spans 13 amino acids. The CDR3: CASSADKNTEAFF. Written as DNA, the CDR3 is TGTGCCAGCAGTGCGGACAAGAACACTGAAGCTTTCTTT.

CDR3 in amino acids: CASRTLALADTQYF. The CDR3, as DNA: TGTGCCAGCAGGACACTAGCATTGGCAGATACGCAGTATTTT. V usage is TRBV28 and J usage is TRBJ2-3; tentative D call: TRBD2 (6 bases). The CDR3 is 14 residues long. Trimming removed 6 bases at V and 4 bases at J, with 14 bases between. In germline, CDR1 is MDHEN, CDR2 SYDVKM.

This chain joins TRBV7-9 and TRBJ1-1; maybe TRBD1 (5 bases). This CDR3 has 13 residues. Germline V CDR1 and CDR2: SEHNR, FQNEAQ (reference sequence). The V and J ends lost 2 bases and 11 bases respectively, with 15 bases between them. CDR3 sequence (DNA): TGTGCCAGCAGCTTAACACAGGACCTCGGGGCTTTCTTT. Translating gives CASSLTQDLGAFF. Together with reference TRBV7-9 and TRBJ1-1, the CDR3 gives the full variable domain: DTGVSQNPRHKITKRGQNVTFRCDPISEHNRLYWYRQTLGQGPEFLTYFQNEAQLEKSRLLSDRFSAERPKGSFSTLEIQRTEQGDSAMYLCASSLTQDLGAFFGQGTRLTVV.

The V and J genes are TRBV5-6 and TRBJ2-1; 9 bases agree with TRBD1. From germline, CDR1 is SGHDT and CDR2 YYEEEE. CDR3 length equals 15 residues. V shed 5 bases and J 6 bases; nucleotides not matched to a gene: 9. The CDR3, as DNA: TGTGCCAGCAGGGGAGAGGACAGGGGCATCAATGAGCAGTTCTTC. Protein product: CASRGEDRGINEQFF.

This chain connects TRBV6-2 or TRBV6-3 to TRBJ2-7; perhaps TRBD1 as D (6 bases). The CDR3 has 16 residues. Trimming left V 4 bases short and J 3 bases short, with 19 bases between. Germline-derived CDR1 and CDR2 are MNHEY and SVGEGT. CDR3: CASSLGAGTFIYEQYF. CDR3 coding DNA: TGTGCCAGCAGTTTGGGTGCCGGGACATTTATCTACGAGCAGTACTTC.

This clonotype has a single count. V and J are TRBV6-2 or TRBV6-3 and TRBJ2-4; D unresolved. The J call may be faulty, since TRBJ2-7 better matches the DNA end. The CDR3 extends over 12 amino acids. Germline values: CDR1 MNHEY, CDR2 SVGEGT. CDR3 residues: CASTNPNYEQYF. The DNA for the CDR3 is TGTGCCAGCACCAACCCTAACTACGAGCAGTACTTC.

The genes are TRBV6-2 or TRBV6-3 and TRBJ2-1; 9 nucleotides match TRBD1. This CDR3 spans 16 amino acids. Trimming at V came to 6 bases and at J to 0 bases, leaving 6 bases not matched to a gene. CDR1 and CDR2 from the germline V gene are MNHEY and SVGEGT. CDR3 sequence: CASRRGQGRSYNEQFF. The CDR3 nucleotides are TGTGCCAGCAGAAGAGGACAGGGGCGCTCCTACAATGAGCAGTTCTTC.

The CDR3 nucleotides are TGTGCCAGCAGGGGACTAGCGGGGTCGGACTCCTACAATGAGCAGTTCTTC. Amino acid sequence: CASRGLAGSDSYNEQFF. V is TRBV6-6 and J is TRBJ2-1; 13 bases agree with TRBD2. The length of the CDR3 is 17 residues. The V gene end was trimmed by 6 bases and the J gene end by 0 bases; junction bases not matched to a gene: 5. The germline V gene encodes CDR1 MNHNY and CDR2 SVGAGI (reference sequence).

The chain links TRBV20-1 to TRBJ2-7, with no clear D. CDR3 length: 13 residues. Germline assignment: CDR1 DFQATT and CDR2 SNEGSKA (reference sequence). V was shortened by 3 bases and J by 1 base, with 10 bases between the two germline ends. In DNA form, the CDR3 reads TGCAGTGCTAGGGGCGGCTATTCCTACGAGCAGTACTTC. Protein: CSARGGYSYEQYF.